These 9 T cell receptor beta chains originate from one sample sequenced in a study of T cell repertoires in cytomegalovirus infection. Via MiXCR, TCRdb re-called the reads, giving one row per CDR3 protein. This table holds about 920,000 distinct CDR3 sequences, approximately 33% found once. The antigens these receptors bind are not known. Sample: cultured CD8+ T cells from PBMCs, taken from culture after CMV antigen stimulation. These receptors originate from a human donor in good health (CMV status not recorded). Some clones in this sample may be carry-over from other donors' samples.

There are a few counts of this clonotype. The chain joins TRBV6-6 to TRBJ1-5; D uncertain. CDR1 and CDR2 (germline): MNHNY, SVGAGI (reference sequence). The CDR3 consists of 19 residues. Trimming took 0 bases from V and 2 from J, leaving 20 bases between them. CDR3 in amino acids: CASSYSKRVKAMGNQPQHF. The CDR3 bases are TGTGCCAGCAGTTACTCGAAAAGGGTTAAAGCTATGGGCAATCAGCCCCAGCATTTT.

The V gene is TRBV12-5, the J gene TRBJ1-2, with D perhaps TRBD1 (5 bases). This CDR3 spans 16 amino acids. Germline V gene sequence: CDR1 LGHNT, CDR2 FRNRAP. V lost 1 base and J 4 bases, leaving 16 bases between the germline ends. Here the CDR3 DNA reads TGTGCTAGTGGTTTGGACGGGGGGGGGAATACCTATGGCTACACCTTC. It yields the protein CASGLDGGGNTYGYTF. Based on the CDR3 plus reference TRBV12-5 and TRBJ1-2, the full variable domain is DARVTQTPRHKVTEMGQEVTMRCQPILGHNTVFWYRQTMMQGLELLAYFRNRAPLDDSGMPKDRFSAEMPDATLATLKIQPSEPRDSAVYFCASGLDGGGNTYGYTFGSGTRLTVV.

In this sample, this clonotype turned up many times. The CDR3 DNA reads as TGTGCCACCAGTGACCTTGACAGCAATCAGCCCCAGCATTTT. Its protein product is CATSDLDSNQPQHF. The chain links TRBV24-1 to TRBJ1-5; no definite D call. Trimming cost V 4 bases and J 1 base, with 7 bases left between them. Per the germline V gene, CDR1 is KGHDR and CDR2 is SFDVKD. There are 14 residues in the CDR3.

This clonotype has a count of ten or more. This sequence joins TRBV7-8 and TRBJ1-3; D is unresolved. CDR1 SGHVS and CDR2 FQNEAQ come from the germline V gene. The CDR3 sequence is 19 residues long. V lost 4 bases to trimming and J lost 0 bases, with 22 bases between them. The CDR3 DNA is TGTGCCAGCAGCTCAAAACGGACGTCGTATTCGAGCTCTGGAAACACCATATATTTT. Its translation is CASSSKRTSYSSSGNTIYF.

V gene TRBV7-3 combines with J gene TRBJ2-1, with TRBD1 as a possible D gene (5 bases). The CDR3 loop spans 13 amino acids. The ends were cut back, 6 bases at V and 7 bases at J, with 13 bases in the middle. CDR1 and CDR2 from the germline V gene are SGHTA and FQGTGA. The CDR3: CASRNLGANEQFF. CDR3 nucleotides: TGTGCCAGCAGGAATCTTGGGGCGAATGAGCAGTTCTTC.

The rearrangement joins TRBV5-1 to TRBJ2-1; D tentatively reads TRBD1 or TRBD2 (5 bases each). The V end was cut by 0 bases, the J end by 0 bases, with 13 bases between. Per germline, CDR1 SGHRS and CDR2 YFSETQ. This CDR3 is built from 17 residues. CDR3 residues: CASSLGTSGTSYNEQFF. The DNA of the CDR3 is TGCGCCAGCAGCTTGGGAACTTCAGGGACCTCCTACAATGAGCAGTTCTTC.

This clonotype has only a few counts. In DNA form, the CDR3 reads TGTGCCAGCAGCTTTTTGGGACTAGCGGGGGGGGGGGATGAGCAGTTCTTC. This sequence encodes CASSFLGLAGGGDEQFF. This chain uses TRBV7-2 with TRBJ2-1; 16 bases map to TRBD2. Looked up from germline, CDR1 is SGHTA and CDR2 is FQGNSA. The CDR3 extends over 17 amino acids. Trimming at V came to 3 bases and at J to 8 bases, leaving 7 bases not matched to a gene.

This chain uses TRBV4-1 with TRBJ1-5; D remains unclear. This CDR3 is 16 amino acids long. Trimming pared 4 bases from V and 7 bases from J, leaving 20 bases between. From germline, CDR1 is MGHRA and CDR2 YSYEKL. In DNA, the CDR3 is TGCGCCAGCAGCCTTCAAGAGCACAGTCCTATCCAGCCCCAGCATTTT. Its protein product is CASSLQEHSPIQPQHF.

Here the CDR3 DNA reads TGTGCCAGCAGTCCTTGCGGGGTCCGGGGGGAGCAGTACGTC. Its protein is CASSPCGVRGEQYV. The rearrangement joins TRBV6-1 to TRBJ2-7; tentative D call: TRBD2 (6 bases). Germline CDR1 is MNHNS and CDR2 is SASEGT. CDR3 length equals 14 residues. V was pared by 5 bases and J by 7 bases, with 18 bases between.